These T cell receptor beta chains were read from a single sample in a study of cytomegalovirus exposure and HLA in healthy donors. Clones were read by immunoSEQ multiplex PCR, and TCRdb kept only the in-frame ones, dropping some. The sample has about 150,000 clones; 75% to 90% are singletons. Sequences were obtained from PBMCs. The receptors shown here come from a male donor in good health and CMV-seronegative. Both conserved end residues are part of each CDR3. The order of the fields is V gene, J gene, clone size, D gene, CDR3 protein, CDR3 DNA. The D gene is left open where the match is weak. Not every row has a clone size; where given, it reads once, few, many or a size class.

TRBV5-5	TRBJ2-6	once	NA	CASRQGSNSGANVLTF	TGTGCCAGCAGACAGGGATCAAATTCTGGGGCCAACGTCCTGACTTTC
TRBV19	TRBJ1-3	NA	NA	CASADSSGNTIYF	TGTGCCAGCGCCGACAGCTCTGGAAACACCATATATTTT
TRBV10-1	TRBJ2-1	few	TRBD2	CASSSRGGRSYNEQFF	TGCGCCAGCAGCTCCCGGGGGGGCCGCTCCTACAATGAGCAGTTCTTC
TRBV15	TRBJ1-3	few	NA	CATSGYIAPGNTIYF	TGTGCCACCAGCGGTTATATAGCACCCGGAAACACCATATATTTT
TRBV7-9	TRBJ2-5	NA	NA	CASSLVRRETQYF	TGTGCCAGCAGCTTAGTCCGGAGAGAGACCCAGTACTTC
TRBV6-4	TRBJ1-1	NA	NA	CASSSSGSAGTEAFF	TGTGCCAGCAGTTCCTCCGGTTCGGCGGGCACTGAAGCTTTCTTT
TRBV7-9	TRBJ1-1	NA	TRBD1	CASSLGQGRTEAFF	TGTGCCAGCAGCTTAGGACAGGGCCGAACTGAAGCTTTCTTT
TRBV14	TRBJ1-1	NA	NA	CASSQDLWWTAPSNEAFF	TGTGCCAGCAGCCAAGATCTTTGGTGGACAGCCCCCAGCAATGAAGCTTTCTTT
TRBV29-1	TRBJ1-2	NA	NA	CSVPGRTGGYTF	TGCAGCGTTCCTGGACGAACAGGGGGCTACACCTTC
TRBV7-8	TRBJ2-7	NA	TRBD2	CASSQLAGGSYEQYF	TGTGCCAGCAGCCAACTAGCGGGGGGCTCCTACGAGCAGTACTTC
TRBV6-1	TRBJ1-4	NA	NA	CASRGGPTNEKLFF	TGTGCCAGCAGAGGGGGACCAACTAATGAAAAACTGTTTTTT
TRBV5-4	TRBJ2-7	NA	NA	CASSRTQGTRYEQYF	TGTGCCAGCAGCCGGACCCAGGGAACGCGATACGAGCAGTACTTC
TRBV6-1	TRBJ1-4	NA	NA	CASSASPNEKLFF	TGTGCCAGCAGTGCCAGTCCTAATGAAAAACTGTTTTTT
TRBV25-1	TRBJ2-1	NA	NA	CASSDPGLHNEQFF	TGTGCCAGCAGTGATCCCGGACTCCACAATGAGCAGTTCTTC
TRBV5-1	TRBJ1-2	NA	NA	CASSLDRQLGYGYTF	TGCGCCAGCAGCTTGGATAGACAGCTGGGGTATGGCTACACCTTC
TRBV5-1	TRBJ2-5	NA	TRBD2	CASSSDQRGYQETQYF	TGCGCCAGCAGCTCAGACCAGCGGGGATACCAAGAGACCCAGTACTTC
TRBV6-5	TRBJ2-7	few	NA	CASSSTENYEQYF	TGTGCCAGCAGCTCGACAGAGAACTACGAGCAGTACTTC
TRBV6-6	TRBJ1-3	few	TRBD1	CASSYGQGSGNTIYF	TGTGCCAGCAGTTATGGACAGGGCTCTGGAAACACCATATATTTT
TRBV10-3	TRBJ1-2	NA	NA	CAARGGPDGYTF	TGTGCCGCTCGGGGGGGGCCAGATGGCTACACCTTC
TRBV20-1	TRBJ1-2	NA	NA	CSAPTEPYTF	TGCAGTGCTCCGACAGAGCCCTACACCTTC
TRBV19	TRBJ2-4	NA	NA	CASRPQGSGNIQYF	TGTGCCAGTAGACCTCAGGGGTCGGGTAACATTCAGTACTTC
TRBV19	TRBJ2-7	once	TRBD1	CASSPGQLSYEQYF	TGTGCCAGTAGTCCGGGACAGCTATCCTACGAGCAGTACTTC
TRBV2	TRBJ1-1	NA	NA	CASSEQQAGTEAFF	TGTGCCAGCAGTGAACAACAGGCGGGAACTGAAGCTTTCTTT
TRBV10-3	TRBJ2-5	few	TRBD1	CAISESGTGGGKETQYF	TGTGCCATCAGTGAATCCGGGACAGGGGGCGGGAAAGAGACCCAGTACTTC
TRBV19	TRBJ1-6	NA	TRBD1	CASTQGASSYNSPLHF	TGTGCCAGTACTCAGGGGGCGAGCTCCTATAATTCACCCCTCCACTTT
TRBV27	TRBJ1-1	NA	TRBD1	CASSYKGAMGTEAFF	TGTGCCAGCAGTTATAAGGGGGCGATGGGAACTGAAGCTTTCTTT
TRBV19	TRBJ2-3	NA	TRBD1	CASSTLPGQSTDTQYF	TGTGCCAGTAGTACTTTACCGGGACAGAGCACAGATACGCAGTATTTT
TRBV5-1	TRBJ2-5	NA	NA	CASSLPGRETQYF	TGCGCCAGCAGCTTGCCAGGGCGGGAGACCCAGTACTTC
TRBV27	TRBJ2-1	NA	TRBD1	CASSTDRAPVVFGEQFF	TGTGCCAGCAGTACGGACAGGGCCCCCGTCGTGTTCGGTGAGCAGTTCTTC
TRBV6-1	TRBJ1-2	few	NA	CASTADSTNYGYTF	TGTGCCAGCACCGCTGACAGTACTAACTATGGCTACACCTTC